This T cell receptor beta chain was observed in a study of blood T cell repertoires in COVID-19. Study at large: The samples span acute and convalescent COVID-19 from the United States, Italy and Spain. PBMCs, B-cell-depleted T cells, or T cells provided the cDNA or gDNA that made up the material.

CDR3 length: 16 residues. Per germline, CDR1 MNHNY and CDR2 SVGAGI (reference sequence). Trimming cost V 0 bases and J 5 bases; bases outside gene matches: 6. Seattle's cohort entered during active infection and was followed longitudinally. In the authors' workflow: Estimation of nucleated cell counts relied on the amplification of reference gene primers. Sequencing used immunoSEQ multiplex PCR; TCRdb keeps in-frame clones, though not all of them. V, J and clone size derive from that table, while D and trimming were established from the DNA sequence. In the table there are roughly 150,000 clones, more than 75% of which are singletons.

The rearrangement links TRBV6-6 to TRBJ2-3; 9 bases match TRBD1. The TCR sequence derives from a man younger than 35 with COVID-19, enrolled during active disease. Sequencing was done on a sample of peripheral blood. The CDR3 here is CASSYSTGGRQDTQYF. CDR3 sequence (DNA): TGTGCCAGCAGTTACTCGACAGGGGGTAGGCAAGATACGCAGTATTTT.